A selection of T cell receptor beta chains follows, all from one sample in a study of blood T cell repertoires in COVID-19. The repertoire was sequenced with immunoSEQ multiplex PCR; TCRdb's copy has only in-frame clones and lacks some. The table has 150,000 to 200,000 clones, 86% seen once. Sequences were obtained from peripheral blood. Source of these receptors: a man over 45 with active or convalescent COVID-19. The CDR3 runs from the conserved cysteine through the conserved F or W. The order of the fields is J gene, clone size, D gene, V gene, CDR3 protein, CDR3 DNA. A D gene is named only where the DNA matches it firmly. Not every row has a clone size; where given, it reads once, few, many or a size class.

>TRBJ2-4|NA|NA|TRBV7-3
CASSLEIKNIQYF
TGTGCCAGCAGCTTAGAGATCAAAAACATTCAGTACTTC
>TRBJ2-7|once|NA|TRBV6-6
CASSESSYEQYF
TGTGCCAGCAGTGAGAGCTCCTACGAGCAGTACTTC
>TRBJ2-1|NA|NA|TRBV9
CASSGFSSSYNEQFF
TGTGCCAGCAGCGGATTTAGCAGCTCCTACAATGAGCAGTTCTTC
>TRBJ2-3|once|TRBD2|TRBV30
CAWSVLAGGPGTQYF
TGTGCCTGGAGTGTACTAGCGGGAGGCCCAGGTACGCAGTATTTT
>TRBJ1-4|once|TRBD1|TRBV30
CAWSVQGARNEKLFF
TGTGCCTGGAGTGTACAGGGGGCCCGTAATGAAAAACTGTTTTTT
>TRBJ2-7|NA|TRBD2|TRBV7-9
CASSFGLAGYEQYF
TGTGCCAGCAGCTTCGGACTAGCGGGCTACGAGCAGTACTTC
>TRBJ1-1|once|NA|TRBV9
CASSVGGEGTEAFF
TGTGCCAGCAGCGTAGGAGGGGAGGGCACTGAAGCTTTCTTT
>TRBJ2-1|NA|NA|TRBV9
CASSGVGGTRGEQFF
TGTGCCAGCAGCGGAGTGGGGGGAACCCGAGGTGAGCAGTTCTTC
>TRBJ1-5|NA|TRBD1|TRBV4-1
CASSPFPWTGRQPQHF
TGCGCCAGCAGCCCCTTCCCCTGGACAGGGCGTCAGCCCCAGCATTTT
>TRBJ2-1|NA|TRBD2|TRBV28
CASSTLARGLAASYNEQFF
TGTGCCAGCAGTACCTTGGCGAGGGGACTAGCTGCCTCCTACAATGAGCAGTTCTTC
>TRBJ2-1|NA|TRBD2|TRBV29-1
CSVDFSGNEQFF
TGCAGCGTAGACTTTAGCGGGAATGAGCAGTTCTTC
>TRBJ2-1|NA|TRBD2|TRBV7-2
CASSHTWRDYGQFF
TGTGCCAGCAGCCACACCTGGAGGGACTACGGGCAGTTCTTC
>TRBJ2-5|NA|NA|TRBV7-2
CASSFKGLGETQYF
TGTGCCAGCAGCTTCAAGGGGCTTGGGGAGACCCAGTACTTC
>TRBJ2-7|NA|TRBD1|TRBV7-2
CASSSQGAQPREQYF
TGTGCCAGCAGCTCACAGGGGGCGCAACCTCGAGAGCAGTACTTC
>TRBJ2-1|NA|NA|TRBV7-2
CASSLVRGARGNNEQFF
TGTGCCAGCAGCTTAGTTCGGGGGGCAAGGGGGAACAATGAGCAGTTCTTC
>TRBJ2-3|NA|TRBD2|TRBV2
CASSLDFASGSDTQYF
TGTGCCAGCAGTTTGGATTTTGCTAGCGGTTCGGATACGCAGTATTTT
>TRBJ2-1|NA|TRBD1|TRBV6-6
CASSYRTGGNEQFF
TGTGCCAGCAGTTACCGAACAGGGGGGAATGAGCAGTTCTTC
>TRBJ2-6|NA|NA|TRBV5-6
CASSLGHGANVLTF
TGTGCCAGCAGCTTGGGTCATGGGGCCAACGTCCTGACTTTC
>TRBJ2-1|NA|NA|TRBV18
CASSPLAKQDEQFF
TGTGCCAGCTCACCTCTCGCAAAGCAGGATGAGCAGTTCTTC
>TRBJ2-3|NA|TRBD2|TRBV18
CASSFSGHTDTQYF
TGTGCCAGCTCCTTTAGCGGGCACACAGATACGCAGTATTTT
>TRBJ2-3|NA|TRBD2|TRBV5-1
CASSLLSSGHSDTQYF
TGCGCCAGCAGCCTTCTGAGTAGCGGGCATTCAGATACGCAGTATTTT
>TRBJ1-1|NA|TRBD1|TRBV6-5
CASRLKGAVSGAFF
TGTGCCAGCAGACTGAAGGGGGCAGTTAGCGGAGCTTTCTTT